Each of the 26 T cell receptor beta chains below was sequenced from the same sample in a study of response to subunit inactivated influenza vaccine. Using its own MiXCR run on the RT-PCR reads, TCRdb lists one record per CDR3 protein. The sample includes over 400,000 distinct CDR3 sequences, over 10% seen only once; the top ten take around 12%. The input for sequencing was PBMCs from blood, taken 45 days after vaccination. Source of these receptors: a man between 50 and 59 years old who received an inactivated influenza vaccine.

This clonotype came up a few times. The chain combines TRBV7-2 with TRBJ2-5, with D perhaps matching TRBD1 (6 bases). CDR1 is SGHTA, CDR2 FQGNSA, per germline. The CDR3 extends over 15 amino acids. V was shortened by 2 bases and J by 2 bases, with 12 bases between the two germline ends. The CDR3 sequence: CASSLLRGRQETQYF. CDR3 bases: TGTGCCAGCAGCTTACTCAGGGGCCGACAAGAGACCCAGTACTTC.

The rearrangement joins TRBV9 to TRBJ2-7, with D unresolved. The V gene's germline CDR1 is SGDLS and CDR2 YYNGEE. The V and J ends lost 0 bases and 4 bases respectively, with 14 bases between them. The CDR3 length is 15 residues. In DNA, the CDR3 is TGTGCCAGCAGCGTAGCTTGGGCCAGTGGGTACGAGCAGTACTTC. Residues: CASSVAWASGYEQYF.

In this sample, this clonotype turned up a few times. J is TRBJ2-5 and V is TRBV7-9; a weak D match, TRBD1 (6 bases). The CDR3 has 14 residues. Germline CDR1 is SEHNR and CDR2 is FQNEAQ (reference sequence). Trimming removed 8 bases from V and 4 bases from J, with 17 bases in between. CDR3 in amino acids: CASRGGIPTETQYF. The CDR3, as DNA: TGTGCCAGCCGAGGGGGTATCCCCACAGAGACCCAGTACTTC.

This clonotype was recorded a few times. The chain is built from TRBV5-1 and TRBJ2-3; D is perhaps TRBD2 (6 bases). Germline CDR1 and CDR2: SGHRS and YFSETQ. The CDR3 is made up of 16 amino acids. V was trimmed by 0 bases and J by 5 bases, leaving 16 bases between them. CDR3 sequence (DNA): TGCGCCAGCAGCTTGGATCGTCCGGGAGCGGGAGATACGCAGTATTTT. Protein sequence: CASSLDRPGAGDTQYF.

This rearrangement joins TRBV5-1 to TRBJ2-3; perhaps D is TRBD1 or TRBD2 (5 bases each). There are 13 residues in the CDR3. Germline V gene data show CDR1 as SGHRS and CDR2 as YFSETQ. V lost 4 bases and J lost 8, with 14 bases in between. The CDR3 here is CASSLGRLGTQYF. The CDR3 nucleotides read TGCGCCAGCAGCCTGGGACGGTTGGGTACGCAGTATTTT.

The chain couples TRBV7-2 to TRBJ1-2; TRBD1 aligns across 7 bases. Trimming took 5 bases from V and 5 from J; bases not matched to a gene: 11. In germline, CDR1 is SGHTA, CDR2 FQGNSA. The CDR3 runs to 15 residues. In DNA, the CDR3 is TGTGCCAGCAGCCTTACCGGGACAGCAACTTATGGCTACACCTTC. Protein: CASSLTGTATYGYTF. The entire variable domain, with the rest obtained from reference TRBV7-2 and TRBJ1-2, is as follows: GAGVSQSPSNKVTEKGKDVELRCDPISGHTALYWYRQSLGQGLEFLIYFQGNSAPDKSGLPSDRFSAERTGGSVSTLTIQRTQQEDSAVYLCASSLTGTATYGYTFGSGTRLTVV.

This clonotype was found a few times. The chain links TRBV15 to TRBJ2-7; no reliable D call. This CDR3 contains 16 residues. The germline gives CDR1 LNHNV, CDR2 YYDKDF (reference sequence). The V and J ends lost 0 bases and 4 bases respectively, with 16 bases between them. The CDR3 DNA follows: TGTGCCACCAGCAGAGAAGCCTTCGACACGGAATACGAGCAGTACTTC. Translated, it gives CATSREAFDTEYEQYF.

V is TRBV7-9 and J is TRBJ2-5; tentatively, D is TRBD1 (5 bases). Trimming left V 5 bases short and J 5 bases short, with 21 bases between. The germline V gene has CDR1 SEHNR and CDR2 FQNEAQ (reference sequence). The CDR3 covers 16 residues. CDR3 bases: TGTGCCAGCAGCCCCCCTCTTGGCCCTAAGGGGGAGACCCAGTACTTC. This encodes CASSPPLGPKGETQYF.

Only a few counts were recorded for this clonotype. V and J are TRBV20-1 and TRBJ2-3; possibly TRBD2 for D (5 bases). CDR3 size: 17 residues. Trimming shortened V by 5 bases and J by 4 bases, and 25 bases separated the two germline ends. Germline V gene data show CDR1 as DFQATT and CDR2 as SNEGSKA (reference sequence). Here the CDR3 DNA reads TGCAGTGCTCTCACCCCGAGGTTATGGGAGTCCTCAGATACGCAGTATTTT. Translating gives CSALTPRLWESSDTQYF.

This chain joins TRBV6-5 and TRBJ2-7; D gene unclear. The CDR3 consists of 15 residues. The germline gives CDR1 MNHEY, CDR2 SVGAGI. V lost 0 bases to trimming and J lost 0 bases, with 9 bases between them. The CDR3 DNA reads TGTGCCAGCAGTTACTCGATTGGGCTCTCCTACGAGCAGTACTTC. Residues: CASSYSIGLSYEQYF.

This clonotype showed up just a few times. The chain joins TRBV4-2 to TRBJ2-7; perhaps TRBD1 as D (6 bases). Germline CDR1 reads LGHNA; CDR2 reads YNFKEQ. V was clipped by 0 bases and J by 0 bases, with 12 bases between them. The CDR3 consists of 16 residues. CDR3 amino acids: CASSQEAGTPSYEQYF. CDR3 nucleotide sequence: TGTGCCAGCAGCCAAGAAGCCGGGACACCCTCCTACGAGCAGTACTTC.

The chain has TRBV4-2 and TRBJ1-5; D perhaps matches TRBD1 (5 bases). Germline values: CDR1 LGHNA, CDR2 YNFKEQ. Trimming left V 1 base short and J 4 bases short, with 11 bases between. The CDR3 is 15 amino acids. The CDR3 loop is CASSQATGGNQPQHF. The DNA for the CDR3 is TGTGCCAGCAGCCAAGCTACAGGTGGGAATCAGCCCCAGCATTTT.

This clonotype appeared a few times. This rearrangement joins TRBV7-9 to TRBJ2-3; D remains unclear. V was trimmed by 8 bases and J by 2 bases, leaving 2 bases between them. The CDR3 runs 10 residues. Germline V gene data show CDR1 as SEHNR and CDR2 as FQNEAQ (reference sequence). CDR3 protein: CASATDTQYF. The CDR3 DNA follows: TGTGCCAGCGCCACAGATACGCAGTATTTT.

This clonotype was counted only a few times. V is TRBV10-3 and J is TRBJ2-7, with D perhaps matching TRBD1 or TRBD2 (5 bases each). The germline V gene encodes CDR1 ENHRY and CDR2 SYGVKD. The CDR3 consists of 15 residues. V gave up 2 bases and J gave up 5 bases, with 16 bases separating them. CDR3 protein: CAISEPWGRDDEQYF. DNA of the CDR3: TGTGCCATCAGTGAGCCGTGGGGCAGGGACGACGAGCAGTACTTC.

The chain recombines TRBV6-1 with TRBJ2-3, with 8 bases lining up with TRBD2. With 6 bases clipped from V and 2 bases from J, the junction kept 4 bases outside the gene matches. CDR1 is MNHNS and CDR2 is SASEGT in the germline V gene. This CDR3 spans 14 amino acids. CDR3: CASRAGGYTDTQYF. The CDR3 nucleotides are TGTGCCAGCAGGGCGGGGGGATACACAGATACGCAGTATTTT.

The table lists this clonotype with a few counts. The chain employs TRBV20-1 and TRBJ1-1; no definite D call. The germline gives CDR1 DFQATT, CDR2 SNEGSKA (reference sequence). This CDR3 region has 14 residues. V lost 0 bases, J lost 3 bases, and 11 bases lay in between. This chain's CDR3 is CSARDPGRHTEAFF. DNA for the CDR3: TGCAGTGCTAGAGATCCCGGCAGGCACACTGAAGCTTTCTTT.

In DNA form, the CDR3 reads TGTGCCAGTAGTCCCCAGCTAGGGGGCCCTCAAGAGACCCAGTACTTC. Protein: CASSPQLGGPQETQYF. This chain connects TRBV19 to TRBJ2-5; TRBD1 agrees at 7 bases. The CDR3 consists of 16 residues. J lost 2 bases, V lost 5 bases, and 11 bases had no gene match. Germline lookup yields CDR1 LNHDA and CDR2 SQIVND (reference sequence).

The rearrangement uses TRBV20-1 and TRBJ2-3; 9 bases align to TRBD1. After removal of 5 bases from V and 15 bases from J, the junction contained 9 bases not matched to a gene. Germline V lookup: CDR1 DFQATT, CDR2 SNEGSKA (reference sequence). The CDR3 contains 11 residues. DNA of the CDR3: TGCAGTGCTCCATCCGGGACAGGGCGTTATTTT. Protein: CSAPSGTGRYF.

V is TRBV5-1 and J is TRBJ2-5; TRBD1 or TRBD2 may be the D gene (7 bases each). The germline V gene encodes CDR1 SGHRS and CDR2 YFSETQ. Trimming stripped 1 base from V and 5 bases from J, with 18 bases between. The CDR3 extends over 16 amino acids. CDR3 nucleotide sequence: TGCGCCAGCAGCTTGTTGGTCCGACAGGGAGGGGAGACCCAGTACTTC. Translation: CASSLLVRQGGETQYF.

In its sample, this clonotype was seen many times. J is TRBJ2-1 and V is TRBV28; 10 bases map to TRBD2. V shed 6 bases, J shed 0 bases, and the junction held 5 bases outside the gene matches. The CDR3 sequence is 16 residues long. In germline, CDR1 is MDHEN, CDR2 SYDVKM. Written as DNA, the CDR3 is TGTGCCAGCAGCCTCATAGCGGGGGGCTCCTACAATGAGCAGTTCTTC. Residues: CASSLIAGGSYNEQFF.

The V gene is TRBV2, the J gene TRBJ2-5; D is ambiguous. With 6 bases removed from V and 1 base from J, the gap between germline ends came to 6 bases. The CDR3 is 12 residues long. Germline CDR1 SNHLY, CDR2 FYNNEI. CDR3 nucleotide sequence: TGTGCCAGCAGACAGCCCCAAGAGACCCAGTACTTC. Protein product: CASRQPQETQYF.

The chain carries TRBV5-1 and TRBJ1-1; the D gene is possibly TRBD1 (5 bases). CDR1 and CDR2 (germline): SGHRS, YFSETQ. CDR3 size: 15 residues. The ends were cut back, 2 bases at V and 0 bases at J, with 11 bases in the middle. The CDR3 sequence: CASSLLRGVNTEAFF. DNA for the CDR3: TGCGCCAGCAGCTTACTACGGGGCGTGAACACTGAAGCTTTCTTT.

This clonotype was seen more than once but under ten times. The chain links TRBV5-1 to TRBJ2-1, with unresolved D. There are 12 residues in the CDR3. The V end lost 3 bases, the J end lost 6 bases, and 7 bases lay between the germline ends. Per the germline V gene, CDR1 is SGHRS and CDR2 is YFSETQ. The CDR3 here is CASSYPSNEQFF. CDR3 coding DNA: TGCGCCAGCAGCTACCCCAGCAATGAGCAGTTCTTC. Filled out from reference TRBV5-1 and TRBJ2-1, the complete variable domain reads KAGVTQTPRYLIKTRGQQVTLSCSPISGHRSVSWYQQTPGQGLQFLFEYFSETQRNKGNFPGRFSGRQFSNSRSEMNVSTLELGDSALYLCASSYPSNEQFFGPGTRLTVL.

This clonotype has a count of ten or more. This chain links TRBV7-2 with TRBJ2-7, with 14 bases fitting TRBD2. This CDR3 has 17 amino acids. Germline loops: CDR1 SGHTA, CDR2 FQGNSA. V dropped 7 bases and J dropped 2; count of bases not matched to a gene: 10. The CDR3 is CASTPFGTSGRPYEQYF. For the CDR3, the DNA is TGTGCCAGCACCCCGTTTGGGACTAGCGGGAGACCCTACGAGCAGTACTTC.

This clonotype was counted between two and nine times. This chain connects TRBV10-3 to TRBJ2-1; TRBD2 agrees at 14 bases. The V segment lost 4 bases and the J segment 4 bases; nucleotides outside the gene matches: 3. CDR3 length: 16 residues. Per the germline V gene, CDR1 is ENHRY and CDR2 is SYGVKD. The CDR3: CAISATSGREYNEQFF. The CDR3 DNA reads TGTGCCATCAGTGCGACTAGCGGGAGGGAGTACAATGAGCAGTTCTTC.

At least ten counts were recorded for this clonotype. This rearrangement joins TRBV5-1 to TRBJ2-1; TRBD2 matches 9 bases. The germline V gene encodes CDR1 SGHRS and CDR2 YFSETQ. This CDR3 is built from 15 residues. Losses at the gene ends were 3 bases for V and 5 bases for J; bases not matched to a gene: 6. CDR3 bases: TGCGCCAGCAGCTCCAGCGGGAGGCCGGACAATGAGCAGTTCTTC. It is translated as CASSSSGRPDNEQFF. Filled out from reference TRBV5-1 and TRBJ2-1, the complete variable domain reads KAGVTQTPRYLIKTRGQQVTLSCSPISGHRSVSWYQQTPGQGLQFLFEYFSETQRNKGNFPGRFSGRQFSNSRSEMNVSTLELGDSALYLCASSSSGRPDNEQFFGPGTRLTVL.